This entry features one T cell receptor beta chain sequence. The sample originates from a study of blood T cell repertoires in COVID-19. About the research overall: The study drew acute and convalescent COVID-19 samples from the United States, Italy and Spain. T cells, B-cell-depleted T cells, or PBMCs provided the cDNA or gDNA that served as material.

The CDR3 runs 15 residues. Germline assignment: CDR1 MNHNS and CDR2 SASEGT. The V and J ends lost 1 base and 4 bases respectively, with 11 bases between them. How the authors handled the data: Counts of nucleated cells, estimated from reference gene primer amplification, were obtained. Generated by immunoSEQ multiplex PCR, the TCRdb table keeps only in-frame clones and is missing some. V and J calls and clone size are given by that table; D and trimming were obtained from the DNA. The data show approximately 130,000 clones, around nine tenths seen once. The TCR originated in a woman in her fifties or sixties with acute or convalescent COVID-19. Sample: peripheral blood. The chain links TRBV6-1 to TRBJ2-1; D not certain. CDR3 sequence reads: CASSEGVVRYNEQFF. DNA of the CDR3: TGTGCCAGCAGTGAAGGGGTCGTCAGGTACAATGAGCAGTTCTTC.